The present T cell receptor beta chain was sequenced within a study of CD8 T cells in ankylosing spondylitis. The study, taken as a whole, reports: In peripheral blood, disease-linked CD8+ clones occurred at relatively low frequencies. Characteristic, it appeared, of ankylosing spondylitis blood was a TCR beta motif of seven or eight highly homologous variants.

This CDR3 has 16 amino acids. V trimming: 3 bases; J trimming: 10 bases; junction bases outside the gene matches: 10. CDR1 and CDR2 (germline): KGHSH, LQKENI. Concerning this clonotype itself: As yet, its antigen is unknown.

Quantitative 5'-RACE with molecular barcodes was used to make the TCR beta libraries. TCRdb passed the 5' RACE reads through MiXCR, listing each CDR3 protein once. The table has 500,000 to 550,000 distinct CDR3 sequences, roughly 12% seen once. This chain connects TRBV18 to TRBJ1-5; 12 bases are a match to TRBD1. This TCR was recovered from a male donor with ankylosing spondylitis. The specimen was blood, either unsorted or a sorted T cell fraction (not recorded which). In nucleotides, the CDR3 is TGTGCCAGCTCACCTGGGGGGACAGGGGGCTGGGAACCCCAGCATTTT. Translated: CASSPGGTGGWEPQHF.